One sample yielded the 14 T cell receptor beta chains listed below, sequenced in a study of blood T cell repertoires in COVID-19. Generated by immunoSEQ multiplex PCR, the TCRdb table keeps only in-frame clones and is missing some. The profile shows around 200,000 clones, approximately 90% of them singletons. The specimen was peripheral blood. The receptor source for this set is a man aged 60 to 69 who had recovered from COVID-19.

V and J are TRBV5-6 and TRBJ2-7; D is perhaps TRBD1 (5 bases). CDR1 and CDR2 from the germline V gene are SGHDT and YYEEEE. V was shortened by 2 bases and J by 6 bases, with 6 bases between the two germline ends. This CDR3 spans 11 amino acids. The CDR3 nucleotides are TGTGCCAGCAGCTTAAGGGGCGAGCAGTACTTC. Protein sequence: CASSLRGEQYF.

The J gene is TRBJ2-1, the V gene TRBV7-8; a possible D gene is TRBD2 (6 bases). The length of the CDR3 is 15 residues. Germline CDR1 and CDR2: SGHVS and FQNEAQ. The V end lost 2 bases, the J end lost 4 bases, and 12 bases lay between the germline ends. CDR3 DNA sequence: TGTGCCAGCAGCTTACGGCGGGATATTTACAATGAGCAGTTCTTC. It encodes CASSLRRDIYNEQFF.

V gene TRBV5-1 combines with J gene TRBJ2-1; TRBD1 matches at 9 bases. The CDR3 extends over 17 amino acids. V shed 4 bases and J 3 bases; nucleotides not matched to a gene: 11. The germline gives CDR1 SGHRS, CDR2 YFSETQ. CDR3 DNA sequence: TGCGCCAGCAGCCTGGTTGCCGGGACAGGGCACTACAATGAGCAGTTCTTC. This translates into CASSLVAGTGHYNEQFF.

This chain uses TRBV6-5 with TRBJ2-7, with 8 bases aligning to TRBD1. CDR1 and CDR2 from the germline V gene are MNHEY and SVGAGI. CDR3 length equals 14 residues. V gave up 9 bases and J gave up 8 bases; unmatched junction bases: 15. CDR3 bases: TGTGCCAGTGCCCTACGACAGGGGTACTTCAAGCAGTACTTC. Translation gives CASALRQGYFKQYF.

CDR3 nucleotides: TGTGCCAGCTCACTCGGGCCGGGGGATTATAACACTGAAGCTTTCTTT. It translates to CASSLGPGDYNTEAFF. The J gene is TRBJ1-1, the V gene TRBV18, with TRBD1 as a possible D gene (5 bases). Between the trimmed V and J ends, which lost 4 bases and 2 bases, there was a span of 17 bases. The CDR3 totals 16 residues. Per the germline V gene, CDR1 is KGHSH and CDR2 is LQKENI.

The chain links TRBV7-9 to TRBJ2-5; tentative D call: TRBD1 (6 bases). CDR3 length equals 15 residues. Trimming stripped 1 base from V and 1 base from J, with 10 bases between. The germline V gene encodes CDR1 SEHNR and CDR2 FQNEAQ (reference sequence). The CDR3 spells CASSLVSGAQETQYF. The DNA for the CDR3 is TGTGCCAGCAGCTTAGTGTCAGGGGCCCAAGAGACCCAGTACTTC.

The V gene is TRBV7-9, the J gene TRBJ2-3; 9 positions agree with TRBD2. The CDR3 runs 15 residues. Trimming took 10 bases from V and 11 from J; bases not matched to a gene: 19. The V gene's germline CDR1 is SEHNR and CDR2 FQNEAQ (reference sequence). The CDR3 DNA reads TGTGCCACCCTACCCCGCGGGGGGGGCTGGCTTAGGCAGTATTTT. Translating it yields CATLPRGGGWLRQYF.

J is TRBJ1-3 and V is TRBV30; D is perhaps TRBD1 (6 bases). The germline gives CDR1 GTSNPN, CDR2 SVGIG (reference sequence). The CDR3 consists of 16 residues. Trimming removed 0 bases from V and 0 bases from J, with 12 bases in between. CDR3: CAWSVQRGSSGNTIYF. The CDR3 DNA reads TGTGCCTGGAGTGTCCAAAGGGGGTCCTCTGGAAACACCATATATTTT.

The chain recombines TRBV5-4 with TRBJ2-4; 7 bases agree with TRBD1. Trimming removed 4 bases from V and 2 bases from J; junction bases left unmatched: 6. Per the germline V gene, CDR1 is SGHNT and CDR2 is YYREEE (reference sequence). The CDR3 has 15 amino acids. The DNA for the CDR3 is TGTGCCAGCAGCCCACAGGGGACCTCCAAAAACATTCAGTACTTC. It encodes CASSPQGTSKNIQYF.

This clone has just one count. The rearrangement uses TRBV9 and TRBJ1-2; no definite D call. V gave up 5 bases and J gave up 8 bases, with 16 bases separating them. Germline V CDR1 and CDR2: SGDLS, YYNGEE. The CDR3 totals 13 residues. CDR3 DNA sequence: TGTGCCAGCAGACGAGACACCGTTGGGGGCTACACCTTC. Translating it yields CASRRDTVGGYTF.

This rearrangement joins TRBV3-1 (or the pseudogene TRBV3-2) to TRBJ2-5, with TRBD1 matching over 7 bases. Trimming took 4 bases from V and 4 from J; bases not matched to a gene: 6. The CDR3 spans 14 residues. CDR1 LGHDT and CDR2 YNNKEL come from the germline V gene (reference sequence). The CDR3 DNA follows: TGTGCCAGCAGCCGAAGGGGGCAGGGAGAGACCCAGTACTTC. Translation: CASSRRGQGETQYF.

The chain uses TRBV23-1 and TRBJ2-3; 10 bases are shared with TRBD2. TRBV23-1 falls under the ORF class, with uncertain function. The CDR3 loop spans 20 amino acids. Trimming at V came to 3 bases and at J to 0 bases, leaving 15 bases not matched to a gene. CDR3: CASSHWDTPGLATSTDTQYF. CDR3 bases: TGCGCCAGCAGTCATTGGGACACTCCGGGACTAGCGACTAGCACAGATACGCAGTATTTT.

The J gene is TRBJ1-5, the V gene TRBV9; the match to TRBD1 covers 11 bases. The V segment lost 2 bases and the J segment 6 bases; nucleotides outside the gene matches: 1. The CDR3 is 14 residues long. Per the germline V gene, CDR1 is SGDLS and CDR2 is YYNGEE. CDR3 amino acids: CASSVGQGGQPQHF. CDR3 coding DNA: TGTGCCAGCAGCGTGGGACAGGGGGGTCAGCCCCAGCATTTT. The variable domain in full, with the rest retrieved from reference TRBV9 and TRBJ1-5, is DSGVTQTPKHLITATGQRVTLRCSPRSGDLSVYWYQQSLDQGLQFLIQYYNGEERAKGNILERFSAQQFPDLHSELNLSSLELGDSALYFCASSVGQGGQPQHFGDGTRLSIL.

This clone has just one count. This chain connects TRBV6-5 to TRBJ1-2; D is perhaps TRBD1 (5 bases). The CDR3 length is 14 residues. The germline V gene encodes CDR1 MNHEY and CDR2 SVGAGI. Trimming removed 5 bases from V and 2 bases from J, with 12 bases in between. The CDR3 DNA reads as TGTGCCAGCAGTAACAGGAACCAAAACTATGGCTACACCTTC. The encoded protein is CASSNRNQNYGYTF.